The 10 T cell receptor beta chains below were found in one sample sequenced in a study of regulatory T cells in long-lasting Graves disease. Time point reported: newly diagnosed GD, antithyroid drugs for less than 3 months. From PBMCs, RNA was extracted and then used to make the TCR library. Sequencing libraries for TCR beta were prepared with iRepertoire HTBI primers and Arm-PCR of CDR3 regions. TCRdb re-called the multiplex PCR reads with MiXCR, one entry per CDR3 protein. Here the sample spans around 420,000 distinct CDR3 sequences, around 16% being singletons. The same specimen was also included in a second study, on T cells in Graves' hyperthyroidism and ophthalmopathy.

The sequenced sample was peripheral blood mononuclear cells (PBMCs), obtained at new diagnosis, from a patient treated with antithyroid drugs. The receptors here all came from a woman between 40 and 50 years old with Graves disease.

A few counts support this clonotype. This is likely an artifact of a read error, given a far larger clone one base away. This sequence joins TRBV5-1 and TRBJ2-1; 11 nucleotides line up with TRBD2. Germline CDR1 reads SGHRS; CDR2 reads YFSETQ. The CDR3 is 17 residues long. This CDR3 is CASSSSGTSGQQNEQFF. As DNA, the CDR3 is TGTGCCAGCAGCTCCAGTGGGACTAGCGGCCAACAGAATGAGCAGTTCTTC.

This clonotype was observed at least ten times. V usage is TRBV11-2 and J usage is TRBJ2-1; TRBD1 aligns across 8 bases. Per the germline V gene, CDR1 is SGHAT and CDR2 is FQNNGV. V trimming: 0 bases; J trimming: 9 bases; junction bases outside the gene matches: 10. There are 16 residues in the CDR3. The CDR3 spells CASSLDHAGGVFEQFF. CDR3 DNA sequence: TGTGCCAGCAGCTTAGATCACGCAGGGGGCGTTTTTGAGCAGTTCTTC.

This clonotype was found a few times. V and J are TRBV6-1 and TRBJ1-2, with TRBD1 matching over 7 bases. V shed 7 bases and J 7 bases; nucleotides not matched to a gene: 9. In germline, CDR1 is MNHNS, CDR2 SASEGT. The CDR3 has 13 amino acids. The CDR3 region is CASNPGQTFGYTF. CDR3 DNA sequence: TGTGCCAGCAATCCGGGACAGACGTTTGGCTACACCTTC.

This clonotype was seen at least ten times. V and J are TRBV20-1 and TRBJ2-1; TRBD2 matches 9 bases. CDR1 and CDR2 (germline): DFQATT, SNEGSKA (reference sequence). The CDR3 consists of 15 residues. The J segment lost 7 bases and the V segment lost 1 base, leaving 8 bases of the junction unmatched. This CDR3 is CSARVPGLAVNEQFF. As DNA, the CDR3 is TGCAGTGCTAGAGTCCCGGGACTAGCTGTAAATGAGCAGTTCTTC.

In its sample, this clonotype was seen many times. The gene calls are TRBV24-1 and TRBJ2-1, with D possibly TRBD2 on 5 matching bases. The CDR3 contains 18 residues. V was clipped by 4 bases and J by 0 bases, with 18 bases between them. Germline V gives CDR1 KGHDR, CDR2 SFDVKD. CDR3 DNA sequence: TGTGCCACCAGTGACCCGACTACTGACCCTAGCTCCTACAATGAGCAGTTCTTC. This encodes CATSDPTTDPSSYNEQFF.

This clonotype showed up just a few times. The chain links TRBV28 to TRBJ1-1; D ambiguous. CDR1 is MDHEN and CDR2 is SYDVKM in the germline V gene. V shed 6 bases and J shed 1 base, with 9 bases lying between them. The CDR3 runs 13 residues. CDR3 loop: CASRFQQNTEAFF. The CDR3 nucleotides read TGTGCCAGCAGATTCCAACAGAACACTGAAGCTTTCTTT.

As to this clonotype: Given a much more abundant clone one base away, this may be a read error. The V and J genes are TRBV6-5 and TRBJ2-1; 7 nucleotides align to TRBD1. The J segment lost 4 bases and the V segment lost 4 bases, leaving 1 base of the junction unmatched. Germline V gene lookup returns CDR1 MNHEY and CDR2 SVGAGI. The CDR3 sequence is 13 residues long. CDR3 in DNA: TGTGCCAGCAGTTGGGACAGATACAATGAGCAGTTCTTC. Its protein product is CASSWDRYNEQFF.

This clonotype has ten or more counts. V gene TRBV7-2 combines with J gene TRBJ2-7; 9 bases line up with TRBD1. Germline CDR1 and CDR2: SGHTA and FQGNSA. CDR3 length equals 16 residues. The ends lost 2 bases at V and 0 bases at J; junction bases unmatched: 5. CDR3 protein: CASSLWGTGISYEQYF. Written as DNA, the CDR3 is TGTGCCAGCAGCTTATGGGGGACAGGGATCTCCTACGAGCAGTACTTC.

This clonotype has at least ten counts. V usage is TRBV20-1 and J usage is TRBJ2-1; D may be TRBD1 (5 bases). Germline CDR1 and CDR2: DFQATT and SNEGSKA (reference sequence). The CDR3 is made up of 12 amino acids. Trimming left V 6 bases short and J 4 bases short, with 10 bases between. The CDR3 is CSASKGYNEQFF. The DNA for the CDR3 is TGCAGTGCCTCAAAGGGGTACAATGAGCAGTTCTTC.

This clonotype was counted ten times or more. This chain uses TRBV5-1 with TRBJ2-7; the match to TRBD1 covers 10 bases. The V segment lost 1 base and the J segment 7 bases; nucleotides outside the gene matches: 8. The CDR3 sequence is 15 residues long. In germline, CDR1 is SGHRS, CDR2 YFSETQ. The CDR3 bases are TGCGCCAGCAGCTTGTTCCCGGGACAGGGGAGAGAGCAGTACTTC. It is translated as CASSLFPGQGREQYF. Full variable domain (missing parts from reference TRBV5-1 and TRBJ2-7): KAGVTQTPRYLIKTRGQQVTLSCSPISGHRSVSWYQQTPGQGLQFLFEYFSETQRNKGNFPGRFSGRQFSNSRSEMNVSTLELGDSALYLCASSLFPGQGREQYFGPGTRLTVT.